The clone carrying this T cell receptor beta chain appeared many times. Its matching antigen is unknown. This record comes from a study of regulatory T cells in long-lasting Graves disease. Study-wide findings and caveats: Patients with persistent disease showed a bias toward TRBV28, TRBJ1-2 and TRBJ2-5. More public clonotypes were shared by persistent patients (about 3,000) than by new patients (approximately 1,000).

The CDR3 totals 14 residues. V was clipped by 1 base and J by 5 bases, with 12 bases between them. The germline gives CDR1 LGHDT, CDR2 YNNKEL (reference sequence). iRepertoire HTBI primers and Arm-PCR of CDR3 regions built TCR beta libraries. TCRdb itself ran the multiplex PCR reads through MiXCR, one entry per CDR3 protein. The sample records under 400,000 distinct CDR3 sequences, approximately 15% being singletons. Time point indicated: newly diagnosed GD, antithyroid drugs for less than 3 months. The authors made the TCR library using RNA they extracted from PBMCs. The same data also contributed to another study, on T cells in Graves' hyperthyroidism and ophthalmopathy. That source notes: Uncontrolled infections, other autoimmune diseases, pregnancy or lactation led to exclusion of patients. TCR CDR3 underwent first-round RT-PCR with the HTBI primer set.

The TCR was taken from a man in his forties with Graves disease. V gene TRBV3-1 combines with J gene TRBJ2-7, with D perhaps TRBD1 (6 bases). This specimen consisted of peripheral blood mononuclear cells (PBMCs), obtained at new diagnosis, from a patient treated with antithyroid drugs. CDR3 sequence: CASSQGTGFHEQYF. CDR3 coding DNA: TGTGCCAGCAGCCAAGGAACAGGGTTTCACGAGCAGTACTTC.